The rows below give T cell receptor beta chains drawn from one sample of a study of vaccination effects on CD4 cells after COVID-19. These receptors have no known antigen. Generated by immunoSEQ multiplex PCR, the TCRdb table keeps only in-frame clones and is missing some. Here the sample spans 35,000 to 45,000 clones, around 69% being singletons. Sequencing used CD4+ T cells from PBMCs cultured with HCoV-NL63 spike peptides, obtained before COVID-19 vaccination. Receptors originate from a human donor who had a prior SARS-CoV-2 infection. Both conserved end residues are part of each CDR3. The D gene is left open where the match is weak.

v_call,d_call,j_call,cdr3_aa
TRBV7-2,NA,TRBJ2-5,CASSSRGQETQYF
TRBV5-1,NA,TRBJ1-1,CASTRDRLANTEAFF
TRBV29-1,TRBD2,TRBJ2-3,CSVFRTSGGYTDTQYF
TRBV2,NA,TRBJ2-7,CASKREYEQYF
TRBV12-3/TRBV12-4,NA,TRBJ1-5,CASGYYHNWPQHF
TRBV7-2,TRBD1,TRBJ1-5,CASSRQGPGSNQPQHF
TRBV29-1,NA,TRBJ2-6,CSVDSSSGANVLTF
TRBV7-2,TRBD2,TRBJ2-1,CASSRHGGDNEQFF
TRBV6-5,NA,TRBJ2-5,CASRGGSSPINQYF
TRBV25-1,TRBD2,TRBJ2-3,CASTASGSTDTQYF
TRBV5-5,TRBD1,TRBJ1-1,CASSLAGQPNTEAFF
TRBV18,TRBD1,TRBJ1-2,CASSPAGTGEGYGYTF
TRBV7-8,TRBD2,TRBJ2-7,CASSPRTSGSSYEQYF
TRBV24-1,TRBD1,TRBJ1-3,CATRRNRGPLPGNTIYF
TRBV19,TRBD1,TRBJ1-4,CASSIEATGGIGKLFF
TRBV2,TRBD1,TRBJ2-7,CASIPGQGAWEQYF
TRBV7-9,NA,TRBJ2-1,CASSLVVPFNEQFF
TRBV24-1,TRBD1,TRBJ2-1,CATSHWDRVNEQFF
TRBV3-1/TRBV3-2,NA,TRBJ2-1,CASSQGGYNEQFF
TRBV7-3,NA,TRBJ2-3,CASGTGGADTQYF
TRBV15,NA,TRBJ2-1,CATSRDLGTMTGEQFF
TRBV6-5,NA,TRBJ1-5,CASGDPGWGNQPQHF
TRBV11-2,NA,TRBJ2-5,CASRKAGVQETQYF
TRBV5-5,NA,TRBJ2-2,CASSLLGSPNTGELFF
TRBV7-2,TRBD2,TRBJ2-1,CARPPPSSGSYNEQFF
TRBV19,NA,TRBJ1-4,CASSIRLEKLFF
TRBV5-4,TRBD2,TRBJ2-5,CASSIALAGVKETQYF